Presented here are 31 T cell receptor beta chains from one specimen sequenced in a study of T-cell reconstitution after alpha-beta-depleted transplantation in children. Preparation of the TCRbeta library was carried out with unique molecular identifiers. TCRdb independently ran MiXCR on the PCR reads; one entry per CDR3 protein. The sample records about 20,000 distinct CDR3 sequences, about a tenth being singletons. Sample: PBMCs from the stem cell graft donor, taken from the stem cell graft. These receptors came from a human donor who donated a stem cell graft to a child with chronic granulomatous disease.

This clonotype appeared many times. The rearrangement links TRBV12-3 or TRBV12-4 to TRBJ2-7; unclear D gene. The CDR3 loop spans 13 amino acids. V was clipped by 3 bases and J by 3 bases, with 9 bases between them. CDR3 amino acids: CASSFGFGYEQYF. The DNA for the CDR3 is TGTGCCAGCAGTTTTGGCTTCGGCTACGAGCAGTACTTC.

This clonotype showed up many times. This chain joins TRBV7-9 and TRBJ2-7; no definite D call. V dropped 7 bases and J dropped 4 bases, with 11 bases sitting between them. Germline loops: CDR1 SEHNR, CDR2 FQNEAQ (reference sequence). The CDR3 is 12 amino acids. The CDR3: CASTMTGYEQYF. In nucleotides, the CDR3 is TGTGCCAGCACCATGACCGGTTACGAGCAGTACTTC.

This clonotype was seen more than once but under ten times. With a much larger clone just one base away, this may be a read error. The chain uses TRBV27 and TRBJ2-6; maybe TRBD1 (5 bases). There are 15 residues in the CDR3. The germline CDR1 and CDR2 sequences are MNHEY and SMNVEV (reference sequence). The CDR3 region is CASSFGLSGANGLTF. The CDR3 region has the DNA TGTGCCAGCAGTTTTGGGCTCTCTGGGGCCAACGGCCTGACTTTC.

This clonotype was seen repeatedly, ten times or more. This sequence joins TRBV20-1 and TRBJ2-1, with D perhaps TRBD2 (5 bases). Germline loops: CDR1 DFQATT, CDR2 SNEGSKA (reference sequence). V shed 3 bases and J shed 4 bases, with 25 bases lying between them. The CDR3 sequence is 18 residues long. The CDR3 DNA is TGCAGTGCTAGTTCCCATAGCGTCTTAGTCGGCGCTTACAATGAGCAGTTCTTC. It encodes CSASSHSVLVGAYNEQFF.

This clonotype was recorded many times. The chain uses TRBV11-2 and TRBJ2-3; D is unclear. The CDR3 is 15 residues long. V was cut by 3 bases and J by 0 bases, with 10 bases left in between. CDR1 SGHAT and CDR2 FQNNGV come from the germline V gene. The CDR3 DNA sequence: TGTGCCAGCAGCTTTCGGAGATTCAGCACAGATACGCAGTATTTT. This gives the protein CASSFRRFSTDTQYF.

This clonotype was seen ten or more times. For the CDR3, the DNA is TGTGCCAGCAGCGTAGAGGGCAGGGTGAACACTGAAGCTTTCTTT. Amino acid sequence: CASSVEGRVNTEAFF. The chain recombines TRBV9 with TRBJ1-1; a possible D gene is TRBD1 (5 bases). This CDR3 comprises 15 residues. V gave up 0 bases and J gave up 0 bases, with 9 bases separating them. Per germline, CDR1 SGDLS and CDR2 YYNGEE.

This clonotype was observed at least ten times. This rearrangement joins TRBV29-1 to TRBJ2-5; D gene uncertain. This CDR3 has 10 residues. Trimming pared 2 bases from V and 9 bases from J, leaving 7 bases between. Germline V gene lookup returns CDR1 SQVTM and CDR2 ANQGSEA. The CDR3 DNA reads TGCAGCGTTGAAATGGAGCCCCAGTACTTC. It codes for CSVEMEPQYF.

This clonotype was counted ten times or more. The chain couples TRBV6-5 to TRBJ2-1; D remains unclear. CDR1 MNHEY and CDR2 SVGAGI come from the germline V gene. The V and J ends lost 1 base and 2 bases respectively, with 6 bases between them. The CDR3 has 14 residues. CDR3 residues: CASSYLNTYNEQFF. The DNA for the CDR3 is TGTGCCAGCAGTTACTTAAATACCTACAATGAGCAGTTCTTC.

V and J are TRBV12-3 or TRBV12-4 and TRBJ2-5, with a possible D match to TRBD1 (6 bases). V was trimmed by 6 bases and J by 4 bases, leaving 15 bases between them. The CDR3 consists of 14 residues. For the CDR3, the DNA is TGTGCCAGCAGCGCCCCCGGGACAACAGAGACCCAGTACTTC. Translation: CASSAPGTTETQYF.

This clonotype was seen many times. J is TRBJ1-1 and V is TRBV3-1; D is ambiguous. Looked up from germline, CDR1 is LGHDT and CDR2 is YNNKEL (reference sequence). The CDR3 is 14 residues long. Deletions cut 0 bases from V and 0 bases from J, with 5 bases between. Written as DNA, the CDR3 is TGTGCCAGCAGCCAAGAATGGATGAACACTGAAGCTTTCTTT. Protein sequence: CASSQEWMNTEAFF.

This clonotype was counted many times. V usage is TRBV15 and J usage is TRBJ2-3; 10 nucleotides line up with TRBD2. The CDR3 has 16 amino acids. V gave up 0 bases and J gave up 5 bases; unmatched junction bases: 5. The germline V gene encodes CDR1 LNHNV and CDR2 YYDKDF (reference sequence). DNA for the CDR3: TGTGCCACCAGCAGAGATCGGAGCGGGAGGGAAGATACGCAGTATTTT. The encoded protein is CATSRDRSGREDTQYF.

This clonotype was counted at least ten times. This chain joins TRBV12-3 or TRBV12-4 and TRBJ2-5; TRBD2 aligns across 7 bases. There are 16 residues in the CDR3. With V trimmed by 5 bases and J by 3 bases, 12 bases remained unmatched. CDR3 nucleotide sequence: TGTGCCAGCAGTCCGTACTTAGTAGCGGGCGAAGAGACCCAGTACTTC. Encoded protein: CASSPYLVAGEETQYF.

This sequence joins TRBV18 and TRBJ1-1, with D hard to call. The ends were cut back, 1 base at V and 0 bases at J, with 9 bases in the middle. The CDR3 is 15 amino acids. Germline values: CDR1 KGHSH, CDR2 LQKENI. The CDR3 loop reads CASSPLSDLNTEAFF. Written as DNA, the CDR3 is TGTGCCAGCTCACCACTCAGTGACCTGAACACTGAAGCTTTCTTT.

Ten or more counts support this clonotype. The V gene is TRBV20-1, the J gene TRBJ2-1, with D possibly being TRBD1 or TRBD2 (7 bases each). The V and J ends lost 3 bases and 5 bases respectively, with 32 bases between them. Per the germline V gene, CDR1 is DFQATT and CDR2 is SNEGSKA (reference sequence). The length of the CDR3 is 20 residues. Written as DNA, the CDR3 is TGCAGTGCTAGTTTCTCGGGGGGAGCAGTTAGGTGGGACAGAGACAATGAGCAGTTCTTC. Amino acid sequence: CSASFSGGAVRWDRDNEQFF.

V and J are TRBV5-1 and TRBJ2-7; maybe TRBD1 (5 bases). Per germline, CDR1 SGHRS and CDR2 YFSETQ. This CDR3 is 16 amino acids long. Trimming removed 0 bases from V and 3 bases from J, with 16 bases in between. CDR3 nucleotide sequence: TGCGCCAGCAGCTTGGATTCGGGTCCCCAGGGCTACGAGCAGTACTTC. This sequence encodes CASSLDSGPQGYEQYF.

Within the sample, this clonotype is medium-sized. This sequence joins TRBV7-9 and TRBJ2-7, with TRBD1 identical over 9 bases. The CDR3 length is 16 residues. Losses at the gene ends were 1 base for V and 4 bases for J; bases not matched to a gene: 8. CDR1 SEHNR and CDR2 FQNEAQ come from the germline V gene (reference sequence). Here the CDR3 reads CASSLVPGQGPYEQYF. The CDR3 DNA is TGTGCCAGCAGCTTAGTGCCGGGACAGGGACCATACGAGCAGTACTTC.

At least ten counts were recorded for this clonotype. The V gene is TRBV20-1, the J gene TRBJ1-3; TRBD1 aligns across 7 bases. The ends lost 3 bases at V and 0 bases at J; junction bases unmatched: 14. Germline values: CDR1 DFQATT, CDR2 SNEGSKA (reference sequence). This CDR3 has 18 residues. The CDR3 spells CSASTRLDRANSGNTIYF. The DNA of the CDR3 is TGCAGTGCTAGTACACGTTTAGACAGGGCGAACTCTGGAAACACCATATATTTT.

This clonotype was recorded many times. CDR3 DNA: TGTGCCAGCAGCTTAGCGCTTAAGAACACTGAAGCTTTCTTT. As protein: CASSLALKNTEAFF. V gene TRBV7-6 combines with J gene TRBJ1-1; D remains ambiguous. Germline lookup yields CDR1 SGHVS and CDR2 FNYEAQ. This CDR3 is 14 amino acids long. Trimming removed 0 bases at V and 1 base at J, with 6 bases between.

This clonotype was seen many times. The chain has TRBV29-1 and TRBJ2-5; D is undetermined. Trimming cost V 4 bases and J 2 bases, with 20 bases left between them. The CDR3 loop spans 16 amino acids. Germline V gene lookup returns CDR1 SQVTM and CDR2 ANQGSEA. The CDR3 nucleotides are TGCAGCGTTGGAAGATTGGCAGAAGGTTGGCAAGAGACCCAGTACTTC. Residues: CSVGRLAEGWQETQYF.

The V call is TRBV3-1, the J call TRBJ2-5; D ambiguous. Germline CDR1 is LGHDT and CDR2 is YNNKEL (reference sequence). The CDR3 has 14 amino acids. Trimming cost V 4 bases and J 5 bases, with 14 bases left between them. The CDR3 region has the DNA TGTGCCAGCAGCCCACCTGAGATTTCGGAGACCCAGTACTTC. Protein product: CASSPPEISETQYF.

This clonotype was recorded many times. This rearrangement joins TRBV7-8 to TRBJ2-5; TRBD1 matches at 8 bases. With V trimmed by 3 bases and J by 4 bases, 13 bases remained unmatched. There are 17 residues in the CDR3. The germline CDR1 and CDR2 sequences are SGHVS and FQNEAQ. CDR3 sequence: CASSFPDRDDPRETQYF. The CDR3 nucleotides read TGTGCCAGCAGCTTTCCGGACAGGGATGATCCAAGAGAGACCCAGTACTTC.

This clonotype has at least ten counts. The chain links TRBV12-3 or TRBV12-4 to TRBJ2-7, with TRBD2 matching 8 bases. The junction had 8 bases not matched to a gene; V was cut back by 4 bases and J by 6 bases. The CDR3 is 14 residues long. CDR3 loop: CASSYVSLAGEQYF. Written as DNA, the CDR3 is TGTGCCAGCAGTTATGTGTCGCTAGCGGGCGAGCAGTACTTC.

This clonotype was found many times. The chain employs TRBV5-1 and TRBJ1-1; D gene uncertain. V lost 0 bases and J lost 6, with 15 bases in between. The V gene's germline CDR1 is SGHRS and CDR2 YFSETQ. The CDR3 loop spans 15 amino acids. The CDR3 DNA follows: TGCGCCAGCAGCTTGGTAAAGGATCCTAGGTCTGAAGCTTTCTTT. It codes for CASSLVKDPRSEAFF. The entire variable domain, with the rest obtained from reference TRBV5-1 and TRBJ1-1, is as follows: KAGVTQTPRYLIKTRGQQVTLSCSPISGHRSVSWYQQTPGQGLQFLFEYFSETQRNKGNFPGRFSGRQFSNSRSEMNVSTLELGDSALYLCASSLVKDPRSEAFFGQGTRLTVV.

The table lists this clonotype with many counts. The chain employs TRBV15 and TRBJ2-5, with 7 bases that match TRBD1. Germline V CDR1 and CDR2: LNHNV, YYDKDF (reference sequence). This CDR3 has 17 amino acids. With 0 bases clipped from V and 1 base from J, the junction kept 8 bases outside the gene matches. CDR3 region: CATSRDPTGQAQETQYF. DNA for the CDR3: TGTGCCACCAGCAGAGATCCTACTGGACAGGCCCAAGAGACCCAGTACTTC. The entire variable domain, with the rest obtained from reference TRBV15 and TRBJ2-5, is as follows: DAMVIQNPRYQVTQFGKPVTLSCSQTLNHNVMYWYQQKSSQAPKLLFHYYDKDFNNEADTPDNFQSRRPNTSFCFLDIRSPGLGDTAMYLCATSRDPTGQAQETQYFGPGTRLLVL.

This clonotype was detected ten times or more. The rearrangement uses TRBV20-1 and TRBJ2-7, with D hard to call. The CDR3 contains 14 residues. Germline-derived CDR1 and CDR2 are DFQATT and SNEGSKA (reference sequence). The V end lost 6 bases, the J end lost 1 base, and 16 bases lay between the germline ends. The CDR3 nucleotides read TGCAGTGCAGGTATACTAAAACCATCCTACGAGCAGTACTTC. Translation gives CSAGILKPSYEQYF.

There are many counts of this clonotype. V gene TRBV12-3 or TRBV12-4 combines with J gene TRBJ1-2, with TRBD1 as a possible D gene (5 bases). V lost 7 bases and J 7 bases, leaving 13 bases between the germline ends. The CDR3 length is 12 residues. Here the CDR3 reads CASNVGAGGYTF. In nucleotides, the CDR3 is TGTGCCAGCAATGTAGGGGCCGGTGGCTACACCTTC.

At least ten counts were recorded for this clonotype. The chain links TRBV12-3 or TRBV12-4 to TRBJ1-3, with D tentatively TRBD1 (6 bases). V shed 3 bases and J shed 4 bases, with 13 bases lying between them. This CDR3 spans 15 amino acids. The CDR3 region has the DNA TGTGCCAGCAGTTTGGCTCCAGGGGACGGAAACACCATATATTTT. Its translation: CASSLAPGDGNTIYF.

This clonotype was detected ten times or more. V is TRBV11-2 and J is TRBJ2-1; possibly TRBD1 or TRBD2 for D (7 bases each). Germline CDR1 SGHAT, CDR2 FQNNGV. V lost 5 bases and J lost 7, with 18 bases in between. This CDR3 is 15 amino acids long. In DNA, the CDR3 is TGTGCCAGCAGCCCAGGGGGGGGGGCCGGGAATGAGCAGTTCTTC. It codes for CASSPGGGAGNEQFF. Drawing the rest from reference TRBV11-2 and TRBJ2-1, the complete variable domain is EAGVAQSPRYKIIEKRQSVAFWCNPISGHATLYWYQQILGQGPKLLIQFQNNGVVDDSQLPKDRFSAERLKGVDSTLKIQPAKLEDSAVYLCASSPGGGAGNEQFFGPGTRLTVL.

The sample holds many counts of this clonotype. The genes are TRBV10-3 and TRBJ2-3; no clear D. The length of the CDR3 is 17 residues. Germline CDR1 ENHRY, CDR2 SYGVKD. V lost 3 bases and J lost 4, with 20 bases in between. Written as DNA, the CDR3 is TGTGCCATCAGTGAACCTTACTCATTAAGGAACGCAGATACGCAGTATTTT. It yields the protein CAISEPYSLRNADTQYF.

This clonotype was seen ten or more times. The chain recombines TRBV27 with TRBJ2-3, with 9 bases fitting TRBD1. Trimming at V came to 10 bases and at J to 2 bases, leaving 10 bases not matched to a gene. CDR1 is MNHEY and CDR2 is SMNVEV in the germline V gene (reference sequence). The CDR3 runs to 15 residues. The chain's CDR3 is CATMNRGLTTDTQYF. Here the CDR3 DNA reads TGTGCCACTATGAACAGGGGGCTGACCACAGATACGCAGTATTTT.

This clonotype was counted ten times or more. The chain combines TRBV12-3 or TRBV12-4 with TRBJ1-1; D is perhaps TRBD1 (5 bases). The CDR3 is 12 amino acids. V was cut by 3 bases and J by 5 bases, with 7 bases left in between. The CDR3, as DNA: TGTGCCAGCAGTTTCGGGGCAACTGAAGCTTTCTTT. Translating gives CASSFGATEAFF.